What follows is one T cell receptor beta chain and its context. Antigen unknown. In TCRdb, the RT-PCR reads were re-called with MiXCR into one record per CDR3 protein. Among 450,000 to 500,000 distinct CDR3 sequences listed, roughly 9.8% were seen once. This entry is derived from a study of response to subunit inactivated influenza vaccine. Study observations and caveats: Authors suggested each seasonal influenza vaccination recruits few new T cells.

CDR3 size: 15 residues. V was pared by 7 bases and J by 2 bases, with 15 bases between. In germline, CDR1 is MNHEY, CDR2 SVGEGT. The sample here was PBMCs from blood, taken 45 days after vaccination. The chain uses TRBV6-2 or TRBV6-3 and TRBJ1-5, with a tentative D call TRBD1 (5 bases). The source is a middle-aged man who received an inactivated influenza vaccine. In nucleotides, the CDR3 is TGTGCCAGCAACCCAATGGGACGGGGCAATCAGCCCCAGCATTTT. Translating gives CASNPMGRGNQPQHF.